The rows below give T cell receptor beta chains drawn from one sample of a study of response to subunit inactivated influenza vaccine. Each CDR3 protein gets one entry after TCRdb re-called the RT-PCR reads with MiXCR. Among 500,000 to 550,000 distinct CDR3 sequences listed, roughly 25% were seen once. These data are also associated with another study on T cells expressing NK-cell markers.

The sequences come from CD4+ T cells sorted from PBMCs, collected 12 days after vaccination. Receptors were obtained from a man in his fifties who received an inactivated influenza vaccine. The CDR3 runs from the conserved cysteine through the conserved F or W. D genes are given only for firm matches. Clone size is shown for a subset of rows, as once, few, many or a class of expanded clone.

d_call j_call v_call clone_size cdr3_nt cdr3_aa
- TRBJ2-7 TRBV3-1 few TGTGCCAGCAGCACCCGAGGGCGGGAGCAGTACTTC CASSTRGREQYF
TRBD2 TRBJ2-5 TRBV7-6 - TGTGCCAGCAGCTCTTTAGCGGGAAGAAGGCAGGAGACCCAGTACTTC CASSSLAGRRQETQYF
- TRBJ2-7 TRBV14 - TGTGCCAGCAGCCAAGGCGGAGGCATACGGACCTACGAGCAGTACTTC CASSQGGGIRTYEQYF
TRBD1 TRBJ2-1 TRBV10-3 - TGTGCCATCAGTGGATCATTCGGACAGGGTGGAAACAATGAGCAGTTCTTC CAISGSFGQGGNNEQFF
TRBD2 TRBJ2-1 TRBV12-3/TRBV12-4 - TGTGCCAGCAGCGAGACTAGCGGTGGCACTGAGCAGTTCTTC CASSETSGGTEQFF
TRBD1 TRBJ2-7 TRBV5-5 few TGTGCCAGCAGCTTGCCACCGTCCGGGACAGGGGCTGACGAGCAGTACTTC CASSLPPSGTGADEQYF
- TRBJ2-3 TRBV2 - TGTGCCAGCGAGGGTCCGGCAGGGGCTACGCAGTATTTT CASEGPAGATQYF
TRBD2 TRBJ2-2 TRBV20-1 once TGCTGTGCTAGAGAAACTAGCGGGAAGAACACCGGGGAGCTGTTTTTT CCARETSGKNTGELFF
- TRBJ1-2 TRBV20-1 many TGCAGTCCGAGACAGCCCTCTTATCACACCTTC CSPRQPSYHTF
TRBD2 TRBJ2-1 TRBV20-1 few TGCAGTGCCACCAGACTAGCGGGTTACAATGAGCAGTTCTTC CSATRLAGYNEQFF
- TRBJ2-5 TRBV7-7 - TGTGCTAGCAGAAGCCCGGAGCAGGGTGAGACCCAGTACTTC CASRSPEQGETQYF
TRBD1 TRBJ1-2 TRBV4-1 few TGCGCCAGCAGCCAAGTGGGACAGGGTGCATCTAACTATGGCTACACCTTC CASSQVGQGASNYGYTF
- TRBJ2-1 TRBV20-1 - TGCAGTGCTAGTGTACAGGCTAACTACAATGAGCAGTTCTTC CSASVQANYNEQFF